The entry below describes one T cell receptor beta chain. Some clones are missing from TCRdb's copy, which holds only in-frame ones; the method was immunoSEQ multiplex PCR. The table has a few hundred thousand clones, around 90% seen once. CDR3 length equals 15 residues. V was cut by 0 bases and J by 4 bases, with 12 bases left in between. The germline CDR1 and CDR2 sequences are LNHNV and YYDKDF (reference sequence). These data belong to a study of blood T cell repertoires in COVID-19. This chain joins TRBV15 and TRBJ1-1; D unclear. Sequenced sample: PBMCs or T cells enriched from blood (not recorded which). This receptor was obtained from a woman in her 30s who had recovered from COVID-19. The CDR3 loop reads CATSRERAGSTEAFF. The CDR3 DNA follows: TGTGCCACCAGCAGAGAACGGGCGGGAAGCACTGAAGCTTTCTTT.